This TCR beta chain was recovered during a study of blood T cell repertoires in COVID-19. About the study: Samples taken during acute and convalescent COVID-19 were collected in the United States, Italy and Spain.

The germline gives CDR1 SNHLY, CDR2 FYNNEI. The CDR3 covers 14 residues. The J segment lost 12 bases and the V segment lost 6 bases, leaving 11 bases of the junction unmatched. Source study methods: Amplification of reference gene primers was used by the study to estimate nucleated cell counts. Assay: immunoSEQ multiplex PCR; the TCRdb copy retains only in-frame clones and omits some. V, J and clone size were drawn from that table, and D and trimming were deduced from the DNA. The table lists around 80,000 clones, about 76% of them singletons. The sequencing sample was made of peripheral blood. The TCR comes from a woman over 75 with active or convalescent COVID-19. This chain joins TRBV2 and TRBJ2-1; 10 bases agree with TRBD1. The CDR3 spells CASSPDRGAGWQFF. The CDR3 bases are TGTGCCAGCAGCCCGGACAGGGGGGCGGGATGGCAGTTCTTC.